Each of the 5 T cell receptor beta chains below was sequenced from the same sample in a study of beta chain features in type 1 diabetes. Study findings and constraints: Shortening that was moderate but significant affected the TCRB CDR3s of Type 1 diabetes patients in all four CD4+ subsets.

The antigens these receptors bind are not known. Every bit of the isolated RNA underwent reverse transcription, so sequencing read expressed TCRB transcripts. Clones were sequenced by immunoSEQ multiplex PCR, and TCRdb holds only the in-frame ones, with some missing. The table has some 360,000 clones, around 10% seen once; the top ten hold 0.6%. The material sequenced was central memory CD4+ T cells from blood. These receptors all stem from a man aged 30 to 45 with type 1 diabetes.

This clone has a handful of counts. The chain uses TRBV7-2 and TRBJ2-5, with a possible D match to TRBD2 (6 bases). With 4 bases removed from V and 7 bases from J, the gap between germline ends came to 19 bases. This CDR3 contains 15 residues. CDR1 is SGHTA and CDR2 is FQGNSA in the germline V gene. In DNA form, the CDR3 reads TGTGCCAGCAGCTACAGTGGCACTCCCGGGGGGACCCAGTACTTC. Its translation: CASSYSGTPGGTQYF.

V gene TRBV7-2 combines with J gene TRBJ2-5; D possibly corresponds to TRBD2 (5 bases). This CDR3 comprises 13 residues. CDR1 is SGHTA and CDR2 is FQGNSA in the germline V gene. Trimming took 6 bases from V and 5 from J, leaving 13 bases between them. The CDR3 sequence is CASRPTSLETQYF. The CDR3 DNA sequence: TGTGCCAGCAGACCCACTAGTCTGGAGACCCAGTACTTC.

In this sample, this clone turned up a few times. The V gene is TRBV5-8, the J gene TRBJ2-3, with 9 nucleotides matching TRBD1. V was clipped by 0 bases and J by 2 bases; unmatched bases: 1. CDR3 length: 15 amino acids. In germline, CDR1 is SGHTS, CDR2 YDEGEE. CDR3 DNA: TGTGCCAGCAGCTTGGGACAGGGGGACACAGATACGCAGTATTTT. Its translation: CASSLGQGDTDTQYF.

This clone was seen only a few times. J is TRBJ2-1 and V is TRBV9, with TRBD2 matching over 8 bases. V dropped 0 bases and J dropped 4; count of bases not matched to a gene: 3. Germline CDR1 reads SGDLS; CDR2 reads YYNGEE. The CDR3 has 15 amino acids. CDR3 bases: TGTGCCAGCAGCGTAGGGACTAGCCGATACAATGAGCAGTTCTTC. Translated, it gives CASSVGTSRYNEQFF. Full variable domain (missing parts from reference TRBV9 and TRBJ2-1): DSGVTQTPKHLITATGQRVTLRCSPRSGDLSVYWYQQSLDQGLQFLIQYYNGEERAKGNILERFSAQQFPDLHSELNLSSLELGDSALYFCASSVGTSRYNEQFFGPGTRLTVL.

This clone was picked up many times. The rearrangement links TRBV7-2 to TRBJ1-1; D unclear. This CDR3 region has 13 residues. Per the germline V gene, CDR1 is SGHTA and CDR2 is FQGNSA. V was shortened by 6 bases and J by 1 base, with 9 bases between the two germline ends. The DNA of the CDR3 is TGTGCCAGCAGGAATCTGGCGAACACTGAAGCTTTCTTT. It is translated as CASRNLANTEAFF.